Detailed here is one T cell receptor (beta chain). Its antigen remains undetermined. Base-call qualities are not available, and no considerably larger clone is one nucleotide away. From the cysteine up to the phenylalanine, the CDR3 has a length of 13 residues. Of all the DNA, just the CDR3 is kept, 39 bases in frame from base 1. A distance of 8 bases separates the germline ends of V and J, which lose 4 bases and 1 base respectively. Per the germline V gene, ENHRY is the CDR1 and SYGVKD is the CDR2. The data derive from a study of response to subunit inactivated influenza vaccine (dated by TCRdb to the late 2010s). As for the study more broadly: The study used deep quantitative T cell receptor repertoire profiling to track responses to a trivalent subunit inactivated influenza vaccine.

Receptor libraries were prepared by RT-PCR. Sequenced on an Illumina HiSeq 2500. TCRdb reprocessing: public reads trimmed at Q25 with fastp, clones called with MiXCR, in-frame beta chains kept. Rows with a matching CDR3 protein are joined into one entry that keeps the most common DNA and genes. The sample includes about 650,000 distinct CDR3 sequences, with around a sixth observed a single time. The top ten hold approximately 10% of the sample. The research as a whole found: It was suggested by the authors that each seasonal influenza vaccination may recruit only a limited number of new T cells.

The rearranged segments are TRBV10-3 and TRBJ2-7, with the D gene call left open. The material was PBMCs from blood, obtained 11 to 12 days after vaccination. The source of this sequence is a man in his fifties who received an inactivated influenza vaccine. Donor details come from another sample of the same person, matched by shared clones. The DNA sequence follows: TGTGCCATCAGTGTACACACTTCCTACGAGCAGTACTTC. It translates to CAISVHTSYEQYF.